The clone carrying this T cell receptor (beta chain) has more than one count but fewer than ten. Its antigen is undetermined. These data come from a study of response to subunit inactivated influenza vaccine. Study results and caveats: Each seasonal flu vaccination may recruit only limited new T cells, authors suggested.

TCRdb called the RT-PCR reads again in MiXCR, with one record for every CDR3 protein. The repertoire holds 800,000 or so distinct CDR3 sequences, with roughly 20% as singletons. This TCR was recovered from a man aged 45-65 years who received an inactivated influenza vaccine. The sample here was PBMCs from blood, taken around 5 days after vaccination.

The CDR3 nucleotides are TGCAGTGCTAGAGTGTCCAGCGGGGGGACGAGCTCCTACAATGAGCAGTTCTTC. Translating gives CSARVSSGGTSSYNEQFF. V gene TRBV20-1 combines with J gene TRBJ2-1, with TRBD2 identical over 9 bases. Germline V gives CDR1 DFQATT, CDR2 SNEGSKA (reference sequence). This CDR3 is built from 18 residues. V was pared by 1 base and J by 0 bases, with 10 bases of the junction left unmatched.